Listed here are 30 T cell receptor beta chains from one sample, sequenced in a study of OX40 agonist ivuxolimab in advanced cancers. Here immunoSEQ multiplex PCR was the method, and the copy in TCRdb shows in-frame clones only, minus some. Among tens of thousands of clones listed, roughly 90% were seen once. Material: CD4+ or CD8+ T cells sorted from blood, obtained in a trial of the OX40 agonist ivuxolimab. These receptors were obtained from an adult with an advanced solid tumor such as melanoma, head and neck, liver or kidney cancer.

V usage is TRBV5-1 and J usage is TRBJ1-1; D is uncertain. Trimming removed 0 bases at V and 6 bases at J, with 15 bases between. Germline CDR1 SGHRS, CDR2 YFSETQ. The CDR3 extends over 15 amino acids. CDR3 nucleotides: TGCGCCAGCAGCTTGGATGGGCGCAGTGCGGCTGAAGCTTTCTTT. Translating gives CASSLDGRSAAEAFF.

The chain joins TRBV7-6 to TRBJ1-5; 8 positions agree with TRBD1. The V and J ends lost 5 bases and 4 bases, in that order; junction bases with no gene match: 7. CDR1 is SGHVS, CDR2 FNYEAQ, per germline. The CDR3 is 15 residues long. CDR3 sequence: CASSLRTGTNQPQHF. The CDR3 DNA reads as TGTGCCAGCAGCCTACGGACAGGGACTAATCAGCCCCAGCATTTT.

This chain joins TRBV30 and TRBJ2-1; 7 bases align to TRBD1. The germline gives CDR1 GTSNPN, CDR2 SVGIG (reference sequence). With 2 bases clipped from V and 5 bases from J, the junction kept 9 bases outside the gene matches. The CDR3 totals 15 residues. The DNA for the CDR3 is TGTGCCTGGAGTACCCGACAGGGTGTAAACAATGAGCAGTTCTTC. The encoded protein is CAWSTRQGVNNEQFF.

The CDR3 here is CASSDRPTSGGFEQYF. The DNA for the CDR3 is TGTGCCAGCAGTGACCGGCCGACTAGCGGGGGTTTTGAGCAGTACTTC. This chain connects TRBV6-1 to TRBJ2-7; TRBD2 aligns across 12 bases. The V and J ends lost 3 bases and 7 bases, in that order; junction bases with no gene match: 10. Germline V gene sequence: CDR1 MNHNS, CDR2 SASEGT. The CDR3 loop spans 16 amino acids.

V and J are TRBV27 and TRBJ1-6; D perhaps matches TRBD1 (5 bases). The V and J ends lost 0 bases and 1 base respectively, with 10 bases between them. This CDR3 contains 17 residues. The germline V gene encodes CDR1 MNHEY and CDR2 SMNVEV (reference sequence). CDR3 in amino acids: CASSLSRGGSYNSPLHF. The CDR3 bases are TGTGCCAGCAGTTTATCGAGGGGAGGGTCCTATAATTCACCCCTCCACTTT.

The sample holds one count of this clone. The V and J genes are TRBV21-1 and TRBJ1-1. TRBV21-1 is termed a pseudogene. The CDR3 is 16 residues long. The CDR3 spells CASSKLMEIMNTEAFF. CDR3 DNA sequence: TGTGCCAGCAGCAAACTAATGGAGATCATGAACACTGAAGCTTTCTTT.

CDR3 region: CASSPGTGGLETQYF. The CDR3 region has the DNA TGTGCCAGCAGCCCTGGGACAGGGGGCTTAGAGACCCAGTACTTC. This chain uses TRBV9 with TRBJ2-5, with 12 bases aligning to TRBD1. CDR3 size: 15 residues. The trim removed 4 bases at V and 4 bases at J, leaving 5 bases unmatched. Per germline, CDR1 SGDLS and CDR2 YYNGEE.

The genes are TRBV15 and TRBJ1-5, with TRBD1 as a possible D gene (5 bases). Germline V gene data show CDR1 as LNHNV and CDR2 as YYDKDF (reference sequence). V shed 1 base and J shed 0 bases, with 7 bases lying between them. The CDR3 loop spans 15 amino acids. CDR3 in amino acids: CATSRGDGSNQPQHF. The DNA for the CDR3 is TGTGCCACCAGCAGAGGGGACGGTAGCAATCAGCCCCAGCATTTT.

The CDR3 is CASSTRDNRGSPLHF. The CDR3, as DNA: TGTGCCAGTAGTACCCGGGACAACCGGGGTTCACCCCTCCACTTT. J is TRBJ1-6 and V is TRBV19; a weak D match, TRBD1 (6 bases). V was cut by 4 bases and J by 9 bases, with 16 bases left in between. The length of the CDR3 is 15 residues. Looked up from germline, CDR1 is LNHDA and CDR2 is SQIVND (reference sequence). The complete variable domain, with remaining parts taken from reference TRBV19 and TRBJ1-6, reads DGGITQSPKYLFRKEGQNVTLSCEQNLNHDAMYWYRQDPGQGLRLIYYSQIVNDFQKGDIAEGYSVSREKKESFPLTVTSAQKNPTAFYLCASSTRDNRGSPLHFGNGTRLTVT.

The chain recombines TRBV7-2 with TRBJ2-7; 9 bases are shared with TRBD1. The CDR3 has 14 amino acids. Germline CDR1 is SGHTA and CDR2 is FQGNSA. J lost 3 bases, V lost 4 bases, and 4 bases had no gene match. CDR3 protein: CASSSGTGYYEQYF. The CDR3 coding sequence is TGTGCCAGCAGCTCAGGGACAGGGTACTACGAGCAGTACTTC.

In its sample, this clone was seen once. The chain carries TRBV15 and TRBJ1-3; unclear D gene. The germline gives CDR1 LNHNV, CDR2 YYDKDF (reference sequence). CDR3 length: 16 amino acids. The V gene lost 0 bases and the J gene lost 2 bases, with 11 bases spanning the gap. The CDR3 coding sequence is TGTGCCACCAGCAGAGATCTAGGGCTTCCTGGAAACACCATATATTTT. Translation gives CATSRDLGLPGNTIYF.

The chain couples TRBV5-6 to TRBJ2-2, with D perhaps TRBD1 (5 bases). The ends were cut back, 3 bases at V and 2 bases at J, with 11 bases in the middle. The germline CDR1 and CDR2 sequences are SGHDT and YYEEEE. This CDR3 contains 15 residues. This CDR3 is CASSSDIINTGELFF. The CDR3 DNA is TGTGCCAGCAGCTCGGACATAATTAACACCGGGGAGCTGTTTTTT.

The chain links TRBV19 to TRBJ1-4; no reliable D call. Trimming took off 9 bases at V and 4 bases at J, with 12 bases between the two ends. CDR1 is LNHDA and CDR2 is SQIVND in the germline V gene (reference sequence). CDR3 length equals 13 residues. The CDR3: CASKRANNEKLFF. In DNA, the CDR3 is TGTGCCAGCAAGCGGGCCAATAATGAAAAACTGTTTTTT.

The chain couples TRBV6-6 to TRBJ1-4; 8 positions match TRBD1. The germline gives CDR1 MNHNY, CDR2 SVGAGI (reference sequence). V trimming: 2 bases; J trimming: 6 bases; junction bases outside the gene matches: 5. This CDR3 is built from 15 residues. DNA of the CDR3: TGTGCCAGCAGTTACGGCCAGGGGGCAGATGAAAAACTGTTTTTT. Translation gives CASSYGQGADEKLFF.

CDR3: CASSLWGRTGAGAFF. The CDR3 region has the DNA TGTGCCAGCAGTTTATGGGGACGGACAGGTGCTGGTGCTTTCTTT. J is TRBJ1-1 and V is TRBV28; 7 bases agree with TRBD1. Looked up from germline, CDR1 is MDHEN and CDR2 is SYDVKM. This CDR3 is 15 amino acids long. The V gene end was trimmed by 0 bases and the J gene end by 11 bases; junction bases not matched to a gene: 12.

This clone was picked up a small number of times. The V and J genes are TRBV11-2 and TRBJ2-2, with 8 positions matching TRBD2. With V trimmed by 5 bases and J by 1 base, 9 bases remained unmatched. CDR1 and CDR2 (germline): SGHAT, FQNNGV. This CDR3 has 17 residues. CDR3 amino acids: CASSLRGSGGNTGELFF. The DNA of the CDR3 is TGTGCCAGCAGCCTAAGGGGCAGCGGGGGGAACACCGGGGAGCTGTTTTTT.

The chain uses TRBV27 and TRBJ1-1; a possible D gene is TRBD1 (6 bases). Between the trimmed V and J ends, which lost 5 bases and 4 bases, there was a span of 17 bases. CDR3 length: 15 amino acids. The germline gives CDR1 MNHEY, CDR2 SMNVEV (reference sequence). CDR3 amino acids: CASSNLAGAGTEAFF. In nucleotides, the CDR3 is TGTGCCAGCAGTAACCTAGCGGGGGCAGGCACTGAAGCTTTCTTT.

The CDR3 DNA is TGTGCCAGCAGTGAAAGGTCCCGTTGGTTTAGCTCCTATAATTCACCCCTCCACTTT. As protein: CASSERSRWFSSYNSPLHF. J is TRBJ1-6 and V is TRBV2; no definite D call. The germline CDR1 and CDR2 sequences are SNHLY and FYNNEI. Trimming left V 2 bases short and J 0 bases short, with 17 bases between. The CDR3 length is 19 residues.

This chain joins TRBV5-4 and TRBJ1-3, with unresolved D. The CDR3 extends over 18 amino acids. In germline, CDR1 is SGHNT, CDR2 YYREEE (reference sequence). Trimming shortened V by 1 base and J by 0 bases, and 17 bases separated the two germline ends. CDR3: CASSLFRQLPLSGNTIYF. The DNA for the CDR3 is TGTGCCAGCAGCTTGTTTAGGCAGCTACCCCTCTCTGGAAACACCATATATTTT.

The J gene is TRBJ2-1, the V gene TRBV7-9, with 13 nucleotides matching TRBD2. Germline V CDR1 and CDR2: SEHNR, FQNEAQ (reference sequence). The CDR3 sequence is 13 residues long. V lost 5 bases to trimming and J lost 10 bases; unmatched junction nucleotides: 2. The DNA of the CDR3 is TGTGCCAGCAGCCCGGGACTAGCGGGGGAGCAGTTCTTC. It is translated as CASSPGLAGEQFF.

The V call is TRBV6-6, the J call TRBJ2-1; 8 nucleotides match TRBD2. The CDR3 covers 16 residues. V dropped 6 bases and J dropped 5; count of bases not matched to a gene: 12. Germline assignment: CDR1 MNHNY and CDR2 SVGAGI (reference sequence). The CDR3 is CASSMALSGGHNEQFF. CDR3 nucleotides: TGTGCCAGCAGCATGGCGTTATCGGGGGGGCACAATGAGCAGTTCTTC.

The CDR3 region is CASGSTGRVEETQYF. DNA for the CDR3: TGCGCCAGCGGATCGACAGGGAGGGTAGAAGAGACCCAGTACTTC. V is TRBV5-1 and J is TRBJ2-5; tentatively, D is TRBD1 or TRBD2 (7 bases each). Trimming took off 7 bases at V and 3 bases at J, with 19 bases between the two ends. Germline V gives CDR1 SGHRS, CDR2 YFSETQ. The length of the CDR3 is 15 residues.

The CDR3: CASKGNYGYTF. CDR3 nucleotides: TGTGCCAGCAAAGGAAACTATGGCTACACCTTC. V usage is TRBV2 and J usage is TRBJ1-2; D gene uncertain. CDR1 is SNHLY and CDR2 is FYNNEI in the germline V gene. Trimming left V 7 bases short and J 2 bases short, with 5 bases between. The CDR3 is 11 amino acids.

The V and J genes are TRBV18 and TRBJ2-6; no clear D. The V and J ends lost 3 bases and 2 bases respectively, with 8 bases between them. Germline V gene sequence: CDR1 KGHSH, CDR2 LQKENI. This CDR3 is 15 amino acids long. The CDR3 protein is CASSPARTGANVLTF. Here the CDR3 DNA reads TGTGCCAGCTCACCCGCACGGACTGGGGCCAACGTCCTGACTTTC.

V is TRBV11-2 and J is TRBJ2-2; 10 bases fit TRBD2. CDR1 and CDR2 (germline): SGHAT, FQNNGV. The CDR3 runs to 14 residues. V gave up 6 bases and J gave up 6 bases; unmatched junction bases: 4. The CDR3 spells CASRLLAGAGELFF. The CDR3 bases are TGTGCCAGCAGGCTGCTAGCGGGGGCCGGGGAGCTGTTTTTT.

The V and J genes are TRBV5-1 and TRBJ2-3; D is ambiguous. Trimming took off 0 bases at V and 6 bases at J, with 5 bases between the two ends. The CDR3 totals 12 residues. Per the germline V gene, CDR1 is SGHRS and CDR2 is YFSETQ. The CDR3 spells CASSLGEDTQYF. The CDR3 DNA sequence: TGCGCCAGCAGCTTGGGTGAGGATACGCAGTATTTT.

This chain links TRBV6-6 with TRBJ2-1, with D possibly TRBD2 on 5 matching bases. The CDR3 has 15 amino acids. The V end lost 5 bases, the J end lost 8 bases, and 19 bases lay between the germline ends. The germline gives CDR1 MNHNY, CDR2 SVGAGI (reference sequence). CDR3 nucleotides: TGTGCCAGCAGTCCCGAACCGACCGGAGGATATGAGCAGTTCTTC. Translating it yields CASSPEPTGGYEQFF.

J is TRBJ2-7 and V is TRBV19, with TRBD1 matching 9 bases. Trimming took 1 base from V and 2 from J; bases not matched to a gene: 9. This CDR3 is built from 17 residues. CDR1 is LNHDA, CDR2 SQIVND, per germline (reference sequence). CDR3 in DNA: TGTGCCAGTAGTATAGGGACAGGGGTCCCACGCGCCTACGAGCAGTACTTC. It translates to CASSIGTGVPRAYEQYF.

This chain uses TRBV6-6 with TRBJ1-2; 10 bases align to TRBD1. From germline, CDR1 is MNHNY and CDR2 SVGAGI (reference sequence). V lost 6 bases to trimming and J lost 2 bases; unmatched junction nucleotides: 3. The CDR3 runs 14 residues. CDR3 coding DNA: TGTGCCAGCAGACGGACAGGGGGAAACTATGGCTACACCTTC. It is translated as CASRRTGGNYGYTF.

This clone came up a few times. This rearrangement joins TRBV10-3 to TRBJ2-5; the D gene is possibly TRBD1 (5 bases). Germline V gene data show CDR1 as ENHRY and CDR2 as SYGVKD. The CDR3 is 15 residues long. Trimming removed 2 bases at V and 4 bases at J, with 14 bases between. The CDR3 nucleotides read TGTGCCATCAGTGAGGGGCAGGGAAGGCCAGAGACCCAGTACTTC. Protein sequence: CAISEGQGRPETQYF.